The TCR beta chain described here comes from a study of blood T cell repertoires in COVID-19. Residents of 20 to 25 US areas, aged about 18 to 89 years, made up the participants. Which cohort a participant joined came from the clinical history participants gave. Resolution of symptoms, clearance, or two negative PCRs was present in recovered Cohort 3 donors. Original handling: It was from reference gene primer amplification that nucleated cell counts were estimated. Here immunoSEQ multiplex PCR was the method, and the copy in TCRdb shows in-frame clones only, minus some. For V, J and clone size, that table is used; D and trimming come from the DNA. The table shows approximately 210,000 clones, with roughly 90% occurring only once. CDR3 size: 13 residues. The germline CDR1 and CDR2 sequences are SEHNR and FQNEAQ (reference sequence). The V end lost 1 base, the J end lost 5 bases, and 6 bases lay between the germline ends.

The receptor's source is a woman aged 25 to 39 who had recovered from COVID-19. Sequenced: PBMCs or T cells enriched from blood (not recorded which). The genes are TRBV7-9 and TRBJ1-5; D gene unclear. In nucleotides, the CDR3 is TGTGCCAGCAGCTTAGAACTGGATCAGCCCCAGCATTTT. Its protein is CASSLELDQPQHF.